The 32 T cell receptor beta chains below were found in one sample sequenced in a study of CD8 T cells in ankylosing spondylitis. TCRdb reprocessed the 5' RACE reads via MiXCR and lists one record per CDR3 protein. This table has 150,000 to 200,000 distinct CDR3 sequences, roughly 12% appearing once. Source material: blood, either unsorted or a sorted T cell fraction (not recorded which). These TCRs come from a male donor with ankylosing spondylitis or in good health (not recorded which).

Here the CDR3 reads CASRTSYEQYF. The CDR3 region has the DNA TGTGCCTCCAGGACTAGCTACGAGCAGTACTTC. The chain carries TRBV10-3 and TRBJ2-7, with 7 bases fitting TRBD2. The V and J ends lost 11 bases and 3 bases, in that order; junction bases with no gene match: 4. Germline values: CDR1 ENHRY, CDR2 SYGVKD. The CDR3 totals 11 residues.

The chain uses TRBV3-1 and TRBJ2-5; weak D call: TRBD2 (5 bases). The V end lost 0 bases, the J end lost 8 bases, and 10 bases lay between the germline ends. The CDR3 is 13 amino acids. Germline lookup yields CDR1 LGHDT and CDR2 YNNKEL (reference sequence). CDR3 nucleotide sequence: TGTGCCAGCAGCCAAGATCGGGGTGGAACCCAGTACTTC. Translating it yields CASSQDRGGTQYF.

The gene calls are TRBV7-8 and TRBJ1-6; D may be TRBD1 (6 bases). Germline CDR1 SGHVS, CDR2 FQNEAQ. Trimming removed 5 bases at V and 8 bases at J, with 16 bases between. The CDR3 consists of 15 residues. In DNA form, the CDR3 reads TGTGCCAGCAGCCCCCAGTTGGGGGGCGATTCACCCCTCCACTTT. Translating gives CASSPQLGGDSPLHF.

This clonotype was found many times. The rearrangement links TRBV5-1 to TRBJ2-1; 9 bases agree with TRBD1. This CDR3 comprises 15 residues. V gave up 4 bases and J gave up 8 bases; unmatched junction bases: 10. From germline, CDR1 is SGHRS and CDR2 YFSETQ. The CDR3 DNA reads TGCGCCAGCAGCCCGGGACAGGGATCGATGCATGAGCAGTTCTTC. It is translated as CASSPGQGSMHEQFF.

This clonotype was counted ten times or more. The genes are TRBV6-1 and TRBJ1-1; no definite D call. Germline V gene sequence: CDR1 MNHNS, CDR2 SASEGT. The CDR3 covers 15 residues. The germline V and J ends were trimmed by 6 bases and 3 bases, with 17 bases remaining between them. CDR3 DNA: TGTGCCAGCAGCCCCGGACGAAAACACGACACTGAAGCTTTCTTT. It is translated as CASSPGRKHDTEAFF.

Only a few counts were recorded for this clonotype. V and J are TRBV12-3 or TRBV12-4 and TRBJ1-1, with 8 bases identical to TRBD1. The CDR3 consists of 12 residues. The V gene end was trimmed by 5 bases and the J gene end by 11 bases; junction bases not matched to a gene: 7. In DNA form, the CDR3 reads TGTGCCAGCAGTAAGGGACAGGTCGAGGCTTTCTTT. Amino acids: CASSKGQVEAFF.

This clonotype was counted at least ten times. The chain combines TRBV7-9 with TRBJ2-4, with D perhaps matching TRBD1 (6 bases). The germline V gene encodes CDR1 SEHNR and CDR2 FQNEAQ (reference sequence). V gave up 5 bases and J gave up 0 bases, with 17 bases separating them. This CDR3 has 17 amino acids. The CDR3 DNA reads TGTGCCAGCAGCCAAGATTGGACAGATCGAGCCAAAAACATTCAGTACTTC. Its translation: CASSQDWTDRAKNIQYF.

This clonotype was detected many times. V and J are TRBV20-1 and TRBJ2-7, with 8 nucleotides matching TRBD2. V dropped 3 bases and J dropped 2; count of bases not matched to a gene: 0. CDR1 and CDR2 (germline): DFQATT, SNEGSKA (reference sequence). The CDR3 has 12 amino acids. This CDR3 is CSASGGAYEQYF. The CDR3 nucleotides read TGCAGTGCTAGCGGGGGGGCCTACGAGCAGTACTTC.

This chain joins TRBV10-3 and TRBJ2-7; TRBD2 agrees at 11 bases. The germline V gene has CDR1 ENHRY and CDR2 SYGVKD. V trimming: 3 bases; J trimming: 2 bases; junction bases outside the gene matches: 3. The CDR3 has 15 amino acids. In nucleotides, the CDR3 is TGTGCCATCAGTGACATAGCGGGAGGGACCTACGAGCAGTACTTC. Amino acid sequence: CAISDIAGGTYEQYF.

The chain has TRBV11-2 and TRBJ2-3; possibly TRBD2 for D (6 bases). The V gene's germline CDR1 is SGHAT and CDR2 FQNNGV. The CDR3 runs 18 residues. The germline V and J ends were trimmed by 2 bases and 0 bases, with 18 bases remaining between them. This CDR3 reads CASSLRSSGRGSTDTQYF. The CDR3 DNA reads TGTGCCAGCAGCTTAAGGTCTTCAGGGCGGGGAAGCACAGATACGCAGTATTTT. Variable domain in full (rest from reference TRBV11-2 and TRBJ2-3): EAGVAQSPRYKIIEKRQSVAFWCNPISGHATLYWYQQILGQGPKLLIQFQNNGVVDDSQLPKDRFSAERLKGVDSTLKIQPAKLEDSAVYLCASSLRSSGRGSTDTQYFGPGTRLTVL.

Ten or more counts support this clonotype. V and J are TRBV29-1 and TRBJ1-2; D gene uncertain. The CDR3 totals 12 residues. V was trimmed by 4 bases and J by 1 base, leaving 7 bases between them. Germline V gives CDR1 SQVTM, CDR2 ANQGSEA. CDR3 nucleotide sequence: TGCAGCGTTGCCGAAAGTAACTATGGCTACACCTTC. Translation gives CSVAESNYGYTF.

The genes are TRBV9 and TRBJ1-6, with 7 bases lining up with TRBD1. The germline V gene has CDR1 SGDLS and CDR2 YYNGEE. The CDR3 runs to 16 residues. The trim removed 4 bases at V and 8 bases at J, leaving 12 bases unmatched. The CDR3 region has the DNA TGTGCCAGCAGCCCCTCAGGGGCAGGGGGACATTCACCCCTCCACTTT. It is translated as CASSPSGAGGHSPLHF.

This clonotype was counted many times. The genes are TRBV24-1 and TRBJ2-5, with D possibly TRBD1 on 6 matching bases. V dropped 4 bases and J dropped 3 bases, with 17 bases sitting between them. This CDR3 contains 16 residues. Germline V gene lookup returns CDR1 KGHDR and CDR2 SFDVKD. The CDR3 region has the DNA TGTGCCACCAGTGACCAAACTGGGGGCCGAGAAGAGACCCAGTACTTC. Protein sequence: CATSDQTGGREETQYF.

J is TRBJ2-7 and V is TRBV7-2; 7 bases are a match to TRBD1. The ends lost 5 bases at V and 1 base at J; junction bases unmatched: 14. The CDR3 is made up of 17 amino acids. The germline gives CDR1 SGHTA, CDR2 FQGNSA. CDR3 nucleotides: TGTGCCAGCAGCCCCCGACCGGGACAGATAAATTCCTACGAGCAGTACTTC. Translated, it gives CASSPRPGQINSYEQYF.

The sample holds many counts of this clonotype. The CDR3, as DNA: TGCAGCGTTGACTGGACTACAAATGAGCAGTTCTTC. It is translated as CSVDWTTNEQFF. The genes are TRBV29-1 and TRBJ2-1; perhaps TRBD2 as D (6 bases). V was shortened by 3 bases and J by 7 bases, with 10 bases between the two germline ends. Germline values: CDR1 SQVTM, CDR2 ANQGSEA. The CDR3 has 12 amino acids.

The chain has TRBV7-9 and TRBJ2-3; the D gene is possibly TRBD2 (6 bases). The germline V gene encodes CDR1 SEHNR and CDR2 FQNEAQ (reference sequence). This CDR3 region has 11 residues. Deletions cut 8 bases from V and 4 bases from J, with 7 bases between. The CDR3 DNA follows: TGTGCCAGCGGAGGGGCAGATACGCAGTATTTT. Translating gives CASGGADTQYF.

The rearrangement uses TRBV7-9 and TRBJ1-1; no firm D call. CDR1 SEHNR and CDR2 FQNEAQ come from the germline V gene (reference sequence). The CDR3 length is 14 residues. V lost 4 bases and J 1 base, leaving 10 bases between the germline ends. CDR3 nucleotides: TGTGCCAGCAGCTCCGGCGCATGGAACACTGAAGCTTTCTTT. Residues: CASSSGAWNTEAFF.

V is TRBV12-3 or TRBV12-4 and J is TRBJ2-4; unclear D gene. The CDR3 is 15 amino acids. Between the trimmed V and J ends, which lost 6 bases and 6 bases, there was a span of 18 bases. The CDR3: CASSRFLRSGNIQYF. CDR3 nucleotide sequence: TGTGCCAGCAGCCGCTTCCTCCGGTCGGGAAACATTCAGTACTTC.

This rearrangement joins TRBV11-2 to TRBJ1-1, with no clear D. V was cut by 4 bases and J by 1 base, with 10 bases left in between. The CDR3 is made up of 14 amino acids. The germline V gene has CDR1 SGHAT and CDR2 FQNNGV. CDR3 bases: TGTGCCAGCAGCTCCCTGAAGGGGAACACTGAAGCTTTCTTT. Translation: CASSSLKGNTEAFF.

This clonotype was observed many times. The chain couples TRBV7-9 to TRBJ2-7, with 9 bases that match TRBD1. After removal of 7 bases from V and 3 bases from J, the junction contained 4 bases not matched to a gene. Germline CDR1 reads SEHNR; CDR2 reads FQNEAQ (reference sequence). The CDR3 covers 13 residues. CDR3 sequence: CASTGDRVYEQYF. The CDR3 DNA reads as TGTGCCAGCACCGGGGACAGGGTCTACGAGCAGTACTTC.

The rearrangement links TRBV24-1 to TRBJ2-1, with TRBD1 as a possible D gene (6 bases). The length of the CDR3 is 16 residues. V was cut by 4 bases and J by 11 bases, with 23 bases left in between. Germline CDR1 and CDR2: KGHDR and SFDVKD. The chain's CDR3 is CATSEGDKTRRGKQFF. The CDR3 bases are TGTGCCACCAGTGAGGGGGACAAGACGCGCCGTGGGAAGCAGTTCTTC.

This clonotype showed up many times. The gene calls are TRBV10-3 and TRBJ2-7; D not certain. Germline V gene sequence: CDR1 ENHRY, CDR2 SYGVKD. The CDR3 contains 12 residues. Deletions cut 6 bases from V and 4 bases from J, with 10 bases between. The CDR3 loop reads CAIRKDKYEQYF. The CDR3 DNA sequence: TGTGCCATCAGAAAAGACAAGTACGAGCAGTACTTC.

CDR3 region: CASSYEVGPQHF. The CDR3 region has the DNA TGTGCCAGCAGTTACGAGGTAGGGCCCCAGCATTTT. This chain uses TRBV6-6 with TRBJ1-5; D is unclear. The CDR3 totals 12 residues. Germline V gene sequence: CDR1 MNHNY, CDR2 SVGAGI (reference sequence). V was clipped by 2 bases and J by 9 bases, with 8 bases between them.

The sample holds many counts of this clonotype. This sequence joins TRBV28 and TRBJ2-3, with no clear D. With 3 bases removed from V and 0 bases from J, the gap between germline ends came to 7 bases. The germline gives CDR1 MDHEN, CDR2 SYDVKM. The CDR3 is 14 residues long. Here the CDR3 DNA reads TGTGCCAGCAGTTTTAACCCTAGCACAGATACGCAGTATTTT. This codes for CASSFNPSTDTQYF.

This clonotype was detected ten times or more. The V call is TRBV2, the J call TRBJ2-5; perhaps TRBD2 as D (5 bases). The CDR3 covers 14 residues. CDR1 is SNHLY and CDR2 is FYNNEI in the germline V gene. Trimming took 10 bases from V and 0 from J, leaving 15 bases between them. The CDR3 nucleotides read TGTGCCACTTACTCCGGGGTTTACCAAGAGACCCAGTACTTC. It specifies CATYSGVYQETQYF.

This clonotype appeared many times. The V call is TRBV12-5, the J call TRBJ2-2, with D unresolved. CDR3 length: 15 amino acids. Trimming removed 5 bases from V and 7 bases from J, with 17 bases in between. The germline V gene has CDR1 LGHNT and CDR2 FRNRAP. CDR3 residues: CASGLTSLRIGELFF. In nucleotides, the CDR3 is TGTGCTAGTGGTCTCACGAGCCTTCGGATCGGGGAGCTGTTTTTT.

This clonotype was seen only a few times. The CDR3 loop reads CASSAAVLATDTQYF. The DNA of the CDR3 is TGTGCCAGCAGCGCCGCGGTCTTGGCCACAGATACGCAGTATTTT. V usage is TRBV11-2 and J usage is TRBJ2-3; D remains ambiguous. V lost 5 bases, J lost 2 bases, and 14 bases lay in between. There are 15 residues in the CDR3. The germline V gene encodes CDR1 SGHAT and CDR2 FQNNGV.

In this sample, this clonotype turned up many times. The J gene is TRBJ1-5, the V gene TRBV28, with D unresolved. The CDR3 is made up of 14 amino acids. Germline lookup yields CDR1 MDHEN and CDR2 SYDVKM. V dropped 1 base and J dropped 3 bases, with 7 bases sitting between them. The CDR3 bases are TGTGCCAGCAGTTTATCGAGCTACAATCAGCCCCAGCATTTT. Translated, it gives CASSLSSYNQPQHF.

This clonotype was detected a few times. V gene TRBV20-1 combines with J gene TRBJ2-1; 10 nucleotides match TRBD2. V shed 4 bases and J 6 bases; nucleotides not matched to a gene: 3. Germline values: CDR1 DFQATT, CDR2 SNEGSKA (reference sequence). This CDR3 comprises 13 residues. DNA of the CDR3: TGCAGTGCTATGAGCGGGAGGGCCAATGAGCAGTTCTTC. Translated: CSAMSGRANEQFF.

This clonotype was counted a few times. This chain connects TRBV27 to TRBJ1-5, with D tentatively TRBD1 (5 bases). This CDR3 region has 14 residues. Trimming stripped 3 bases from V and 7 bases from J, with 13 bases between. CDR1 and CDR2 (germline): MNHEY, SMNVEV (reference sequence). As DNA, the CDR3 is TGTGCCAGCAGTTTTGGAGGGGAACAGCAGCCCCAGCATTTT. This codes for CASSFGGEQQPQHF.

This clonotype was seen only a few times. The rearrangement links TRBV5-5 to TRBJ2-5; D remains unclear. Germline V gene sequence: CDR1 SGHKS, CDR2 YYEKEE (reference sequence). This CDR3 has 14 amino acids. The V end lost 0 bases, the J end lost 4 bases, and 10 bases lay between the germline ends. DNA of the CDR3: TGTGCCAGCAGCTTGGACCCAGTAATAGAGACCCAGTACTTC. It specifies CASSLDPVIETQYF.

This clonotype came up many times. The V and J genes are TRBV10-3 and TRBJ2-5; 7 bases line up with TRBD2. The CDR3 covers 13 residues. Germline V lookup: CDR1 ENHRY, CDR2 SYGVKD. The J segment lost 4 bases and the V segment lost 8 bases, leaving 7 bases of the junction unmatched. The CDR3 protein is CAIGGSGIETQYF. In nucleotides, the CDR3 is TGTGCCATCGGAGGGAGCGGGATAGAGACCCAGTACTTC.